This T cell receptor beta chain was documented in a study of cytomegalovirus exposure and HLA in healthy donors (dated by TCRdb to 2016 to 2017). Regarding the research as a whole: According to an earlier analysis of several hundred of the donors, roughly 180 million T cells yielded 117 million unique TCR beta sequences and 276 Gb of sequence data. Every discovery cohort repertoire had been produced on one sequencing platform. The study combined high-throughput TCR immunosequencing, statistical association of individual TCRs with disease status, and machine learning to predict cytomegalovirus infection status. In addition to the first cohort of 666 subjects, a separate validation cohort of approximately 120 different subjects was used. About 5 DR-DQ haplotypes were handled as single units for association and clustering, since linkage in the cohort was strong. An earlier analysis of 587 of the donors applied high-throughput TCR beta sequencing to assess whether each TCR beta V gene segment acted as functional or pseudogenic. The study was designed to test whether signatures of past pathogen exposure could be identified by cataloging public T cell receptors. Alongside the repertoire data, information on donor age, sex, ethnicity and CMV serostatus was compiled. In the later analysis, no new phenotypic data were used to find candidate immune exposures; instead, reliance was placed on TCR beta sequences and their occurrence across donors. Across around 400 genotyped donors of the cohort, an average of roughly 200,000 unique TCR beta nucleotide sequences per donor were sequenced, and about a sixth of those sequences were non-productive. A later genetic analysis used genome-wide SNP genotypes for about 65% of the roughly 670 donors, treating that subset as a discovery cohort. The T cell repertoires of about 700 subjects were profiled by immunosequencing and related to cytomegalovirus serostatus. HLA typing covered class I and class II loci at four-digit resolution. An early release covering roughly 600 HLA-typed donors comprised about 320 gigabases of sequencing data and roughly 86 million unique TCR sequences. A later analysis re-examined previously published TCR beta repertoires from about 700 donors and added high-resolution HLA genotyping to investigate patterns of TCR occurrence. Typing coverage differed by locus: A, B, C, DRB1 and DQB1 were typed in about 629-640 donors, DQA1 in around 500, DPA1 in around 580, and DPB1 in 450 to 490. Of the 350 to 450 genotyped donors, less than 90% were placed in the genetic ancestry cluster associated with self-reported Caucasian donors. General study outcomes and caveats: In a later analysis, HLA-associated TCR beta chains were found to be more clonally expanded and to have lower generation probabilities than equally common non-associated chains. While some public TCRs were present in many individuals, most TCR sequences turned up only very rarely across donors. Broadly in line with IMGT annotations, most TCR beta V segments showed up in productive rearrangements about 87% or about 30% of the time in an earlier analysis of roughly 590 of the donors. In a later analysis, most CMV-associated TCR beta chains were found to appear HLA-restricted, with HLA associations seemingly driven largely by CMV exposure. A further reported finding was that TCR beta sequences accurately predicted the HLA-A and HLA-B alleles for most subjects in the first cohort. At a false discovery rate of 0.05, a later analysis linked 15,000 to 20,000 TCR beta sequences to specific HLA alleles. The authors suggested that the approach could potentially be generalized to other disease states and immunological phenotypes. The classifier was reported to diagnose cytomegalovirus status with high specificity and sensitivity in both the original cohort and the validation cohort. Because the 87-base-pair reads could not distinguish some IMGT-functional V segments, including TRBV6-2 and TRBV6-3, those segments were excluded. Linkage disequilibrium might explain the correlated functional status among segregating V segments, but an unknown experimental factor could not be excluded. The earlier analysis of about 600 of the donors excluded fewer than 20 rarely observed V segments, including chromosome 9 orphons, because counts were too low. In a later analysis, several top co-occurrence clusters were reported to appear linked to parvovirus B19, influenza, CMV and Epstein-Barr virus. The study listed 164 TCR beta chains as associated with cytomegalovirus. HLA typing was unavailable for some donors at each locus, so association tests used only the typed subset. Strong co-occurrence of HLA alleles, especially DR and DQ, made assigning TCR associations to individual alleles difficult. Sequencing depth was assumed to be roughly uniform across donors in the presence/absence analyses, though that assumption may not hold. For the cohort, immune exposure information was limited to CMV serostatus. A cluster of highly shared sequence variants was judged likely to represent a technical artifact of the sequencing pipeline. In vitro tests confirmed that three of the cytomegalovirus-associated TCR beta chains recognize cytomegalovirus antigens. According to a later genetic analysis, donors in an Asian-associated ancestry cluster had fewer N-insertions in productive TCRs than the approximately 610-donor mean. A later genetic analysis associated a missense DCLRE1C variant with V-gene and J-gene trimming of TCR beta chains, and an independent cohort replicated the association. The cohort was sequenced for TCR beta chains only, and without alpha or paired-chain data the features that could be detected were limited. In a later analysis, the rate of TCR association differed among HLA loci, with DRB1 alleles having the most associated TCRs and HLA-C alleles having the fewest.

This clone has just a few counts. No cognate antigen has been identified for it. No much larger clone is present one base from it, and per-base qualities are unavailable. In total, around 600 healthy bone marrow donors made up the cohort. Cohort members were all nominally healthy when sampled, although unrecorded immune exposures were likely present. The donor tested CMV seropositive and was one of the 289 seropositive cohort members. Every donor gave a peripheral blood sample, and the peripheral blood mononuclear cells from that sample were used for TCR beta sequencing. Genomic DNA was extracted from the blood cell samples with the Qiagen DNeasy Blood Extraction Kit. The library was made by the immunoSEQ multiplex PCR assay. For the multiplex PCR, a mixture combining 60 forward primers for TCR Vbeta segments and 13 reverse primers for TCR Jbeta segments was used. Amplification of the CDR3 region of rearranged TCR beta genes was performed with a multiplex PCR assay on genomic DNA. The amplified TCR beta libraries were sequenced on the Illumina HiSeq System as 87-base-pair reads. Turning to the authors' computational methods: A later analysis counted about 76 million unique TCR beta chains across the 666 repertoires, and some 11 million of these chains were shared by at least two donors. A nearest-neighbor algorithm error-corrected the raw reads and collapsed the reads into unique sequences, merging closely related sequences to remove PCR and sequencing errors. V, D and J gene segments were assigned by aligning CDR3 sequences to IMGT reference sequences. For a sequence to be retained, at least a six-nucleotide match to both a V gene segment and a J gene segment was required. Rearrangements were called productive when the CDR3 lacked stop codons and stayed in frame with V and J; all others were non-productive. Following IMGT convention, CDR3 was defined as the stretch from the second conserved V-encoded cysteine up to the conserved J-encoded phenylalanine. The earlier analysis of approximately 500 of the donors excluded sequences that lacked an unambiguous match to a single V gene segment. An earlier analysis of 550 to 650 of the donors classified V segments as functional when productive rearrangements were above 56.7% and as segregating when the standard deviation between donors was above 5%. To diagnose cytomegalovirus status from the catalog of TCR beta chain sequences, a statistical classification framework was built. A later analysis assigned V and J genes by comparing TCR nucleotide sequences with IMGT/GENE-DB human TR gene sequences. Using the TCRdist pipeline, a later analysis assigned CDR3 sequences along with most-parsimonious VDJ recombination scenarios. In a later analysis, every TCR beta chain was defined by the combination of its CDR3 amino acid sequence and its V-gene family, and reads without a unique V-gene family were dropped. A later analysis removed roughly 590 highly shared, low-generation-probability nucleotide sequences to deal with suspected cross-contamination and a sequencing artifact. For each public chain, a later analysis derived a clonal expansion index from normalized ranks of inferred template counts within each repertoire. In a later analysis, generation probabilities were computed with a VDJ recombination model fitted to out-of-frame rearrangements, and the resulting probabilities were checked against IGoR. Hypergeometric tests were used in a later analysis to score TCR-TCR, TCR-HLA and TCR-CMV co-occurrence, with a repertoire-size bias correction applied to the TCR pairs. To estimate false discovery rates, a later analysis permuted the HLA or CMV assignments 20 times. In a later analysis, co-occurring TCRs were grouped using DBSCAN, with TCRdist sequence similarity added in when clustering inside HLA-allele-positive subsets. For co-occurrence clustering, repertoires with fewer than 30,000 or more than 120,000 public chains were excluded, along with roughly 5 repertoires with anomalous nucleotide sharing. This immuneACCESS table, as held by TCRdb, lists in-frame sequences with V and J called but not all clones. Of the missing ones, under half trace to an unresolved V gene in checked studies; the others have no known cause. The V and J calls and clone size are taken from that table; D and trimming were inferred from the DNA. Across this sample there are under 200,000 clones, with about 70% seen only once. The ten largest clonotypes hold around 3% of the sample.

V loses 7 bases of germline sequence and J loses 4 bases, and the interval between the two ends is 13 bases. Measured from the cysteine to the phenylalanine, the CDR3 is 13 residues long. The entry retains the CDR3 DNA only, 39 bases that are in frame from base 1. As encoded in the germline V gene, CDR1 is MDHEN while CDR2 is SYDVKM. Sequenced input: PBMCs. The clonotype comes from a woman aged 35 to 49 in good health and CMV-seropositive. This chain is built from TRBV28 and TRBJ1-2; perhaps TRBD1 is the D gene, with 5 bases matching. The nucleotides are TGTGCCAGCACTCTGACAGCAAGCTATGGCTACACCTTC. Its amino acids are CASTLTASYGYTF.